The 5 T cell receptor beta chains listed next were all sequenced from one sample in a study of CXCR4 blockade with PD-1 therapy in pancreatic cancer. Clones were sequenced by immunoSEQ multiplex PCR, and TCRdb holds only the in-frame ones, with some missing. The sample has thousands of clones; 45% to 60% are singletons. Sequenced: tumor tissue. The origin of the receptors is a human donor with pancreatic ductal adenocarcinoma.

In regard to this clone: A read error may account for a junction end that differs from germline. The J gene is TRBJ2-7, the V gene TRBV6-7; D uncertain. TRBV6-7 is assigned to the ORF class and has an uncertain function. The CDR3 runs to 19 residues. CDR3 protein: CASSYVQEVAIQTGYEQYF. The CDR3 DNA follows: TGTGCCAGCAGTTATGTACAAGAAGTGGCCATCCAAACGGGCTACGAGCAATACTTC.

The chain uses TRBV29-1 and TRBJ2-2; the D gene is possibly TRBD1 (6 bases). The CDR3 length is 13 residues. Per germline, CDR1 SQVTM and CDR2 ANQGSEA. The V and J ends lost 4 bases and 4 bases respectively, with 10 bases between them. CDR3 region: CSVGRGGTGELFF. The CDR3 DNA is TGCAGCGTTGGAAGAGGGGGCACCGGGGAGCTGTTTTTT.

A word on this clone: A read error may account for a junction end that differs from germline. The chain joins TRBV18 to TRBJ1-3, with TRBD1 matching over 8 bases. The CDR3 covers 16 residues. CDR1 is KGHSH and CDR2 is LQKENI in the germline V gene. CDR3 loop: CVSSPIPGGVGNTIYF. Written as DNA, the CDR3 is TGTGTCAGCTCACCCATCCCAGGGGGCGTCGGAAACACCATATATTTT.

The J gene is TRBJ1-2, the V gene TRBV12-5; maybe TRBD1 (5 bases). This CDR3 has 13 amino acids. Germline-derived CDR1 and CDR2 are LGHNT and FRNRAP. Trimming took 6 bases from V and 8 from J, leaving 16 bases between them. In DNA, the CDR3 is TGTGCTAGTGGCAGGGACTGGGATGAAGGCTACACCTTC. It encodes CASGRDWDEGYTF.

DNA for the CDR3: TGTGCCAGCACCTTGGACGCACCAGAAGCTTTCTTT. It is translated as CASTLDAPEAFF. The genes are TRBV12-5 and TRBJ1-1; D unresolved. Germline V CDR1 and CDR2: LGHNT, FRNRAP. The CDR3 spans 12 residues.